This T cell receptor (beta chain) was sequenced in a study of molecular identifiers for immune sequencing clone quantification. Turning to the study itself: Replicates split RNA from around 20,000 or 100,000 naive CD8 cells five ways, and the researchers sequenced four portions.

There are a few counts of this clonotype. TCRdb used MiXCR to reprocess the PCR reads, holding one entry per CDR3 protein. Of about 640,000 distinct CDR3 sequences listed, 15% to 20% are singletons. The CDR3 consists of 17 residues. V dropped 4 bases and J dropped 4 bases, with 21 bases sitting between them. Germline V gene data show CDR1 as SGHTS and CDR2 as YDEGEE. Sorted inputs of about 19,000 to 1,100,000 cells, with 10%, 30% or 50% RNA, yielded naive CD8 libraries. Sorting was used to obtain naive CD8 T cells (CD8+CD4-CCR7+CD45RA+). Input material: naive CD8+ T cells from blood, with Jurkat cell RNA spiked in. As for subset: FACS-sorted CD8+CD4-CCR7+CD45RA+ naive T cells. The genes are TRBV5-8 and TRBJ1-5; the D gene is possibly TRBD1 (5 bases). The sequence derives from a human donor in good health. Some libraries in this study had Jurkat cell RNA spiked in. CDR3 coding DNA: TGTGCCAGCAGCCCCGACAGAATTCGGGCCCTAAATCAGCCCCAGCATTTT. Translating it yields CASSPDRIRALNQPQHF.